The T cell receptor beta chain under discussion was sequenced for a study of T cell responses to AZD1222 COVID-19 vaccine. Method: immunoSEQ multiplex PCR; TCRdb's copy keeps in-frame clones and lacks some. Of about 75,000 clones listed, around 86% are singletons. The CDR3 runs 15 residues. Germline V lookup: CDR1 SGHVS, CDR2 FQNEAQ. V was cut by 5 bases and J by 6 bases, with 17 bases left in between. The source is an adult who received the AZD1222 COVID-19 vaccine. The chain uses TRBV7-8 and TRBJ1-5; D uncertain. The specimen was peripheral blood, collected 28 days after the second AZD1222 dose. The CDR3 bases are TGTGCCAGCAGCCAAACGGGTCAGGCGCTTCAGCCCCAGCATTTT. Encoded protein: CASSQTGQALQPQHF.